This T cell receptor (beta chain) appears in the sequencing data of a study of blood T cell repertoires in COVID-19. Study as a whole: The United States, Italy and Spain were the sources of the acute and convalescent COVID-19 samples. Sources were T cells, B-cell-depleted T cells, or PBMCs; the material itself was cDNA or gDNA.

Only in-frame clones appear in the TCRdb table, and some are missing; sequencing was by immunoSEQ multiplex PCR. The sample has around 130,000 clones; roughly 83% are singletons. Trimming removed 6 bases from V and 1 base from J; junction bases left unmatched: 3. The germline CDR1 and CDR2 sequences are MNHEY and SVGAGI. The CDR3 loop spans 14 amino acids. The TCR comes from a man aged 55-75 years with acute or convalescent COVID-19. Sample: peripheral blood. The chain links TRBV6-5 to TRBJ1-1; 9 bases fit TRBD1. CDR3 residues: CASRRGQGNTEAFF. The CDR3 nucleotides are TGTGCCAGCAGACGGGGACAGGGGAACACTGAAGCTTTCTTT.